This T cell receptor (beta chain) originates from a study of graft-versus-host responses after intestinal transplantation. Study summary: Recipients were given multivisceral, liver-intestinal, or isolated intestinal transplants. Each recipient received anti-thymocyte globulin induction, then tacrolimus and steroids for two to three years.

J was trimmed by 6 bases and V by 5 bases; bases with no gene match: 13. Looked up from germline, CDR1 is SGHVS and CDR2 is FQNEAQ. The CDR3 length is 17 residues. On this clone: The antigen is not known.

Study conclusions and caveats: GvH clones surfaced in recipient marrow, some emerging earlier in ileum or blood.

Here immunoSEQ multiplex PCR was the method, and the copy in TCRdb shows in-frame clones only, minus some. The sample consists of more than 85,000 clones, just over 90% of them appearing once. The chain has TRBV7-8 and TRBJ2-3, with 11 nucleotides matching TRBD2. The sample here was unstimulated CD8+ T cells sorted from spleen or lymph node cells, taken before intestinal transplant. This receptor was obtained from a human donor who received an intestinal transplant. Here the CDR3 DNA reads TGTGCCAGCAGCGTACTAGCGGGGGCCCCTTTAGTGGATACGCAGTATTTT. Protein: CASSVLAGAPLVDTQYF. The whole variable domain, filled in from reference TRBV7-8 and TRBJ2-3, reads GAGVSQSPRYKVAKRGQDVALRCDPISGHVSLFWYQQALGQGPEFLTYFQNEAQLDKSGLPSDRFFAERPEGSVSTLKIQRTQQEDSAVYLCASSVLAGAPLVDTQYFGPGTRLTVL.